The 19 T cell receptor beta chains below come from one sample, sequenced in a study of blood T cell repertoires in COVID-19. Measured with immunoSEQ multiplex PCR; TCRdb has only the in-frame clones, and not every one. This sample yields a few hundred thousand clones, of which approximately 83% are seen a single time; 3% to 4% belongs to the top ten. Sequenced input: PBMCs or T cells enriched from blood (not recorded which). All receptors come from a woman aged 40 to 49 with acute COVID-19.

The chain joins TRBV4-2 to TRBJ1-2, with 7 bases aligning to TRBD1. Germline-derived CDR1 and CDR2 are LGHNA and YNFKEQ. Trimming at V came to 3 bases and at J to 0 bases, leaving 4 bases not matched to a gene. The CDR3 spans 15 residues. The CDR3 sequence: CASSQTGTANYGYTF. CDR3 in DNA: TGTGCCAGCAGCCAGACCGGGACAGCTAACTATGGCTACACCTTC.

The V gene is TRBV7-2, the J gene TRBJ1-3; a possible D gene is TRBD1 (6 bases). The germline V gene has CDR1 SGHTA and CDR2 FQGNSA. There are 16 residues in the CDR3. V lost 0 bases to trimming and J lost 6 bases, with 15 bases between them. The CDR3 sequence is CASSLASGRGENTIYF. The CDR3 nucleotides are TGTGCCAGCAGCTTAGCATCCGGCAGGGGTGAAAACACCATATATTTT.

This rearrangement joins TRBV19 to TRBJ2-2, with D perhaps TRBD1 (6 bases). V lost 6 bases and J lost 3, with 11 bases in between. The germline V gene has CDR1 LNHDA and CDR2 SQIVND (reference sequence). This CDR3 region has 14 residues. The CDR3: CASRLNRDTGELFF. The CDR3 bases are TGTGCCAGTAGGTTAAACAGGGACACCGGGGAGCTGTTTTTT.

This clone occurred a few times. This rearrangement joins TRBV7-2 to TRBJ2-1, with 11 bases lining up with TRBD2. The junction had 9 bases not matched to a gene; V was cut back by 5 bases and J by 3 bases. The CDR3 loop spans 17 amino acids. CDR1 is SGHTA and CDR2 is FQGNSA in the germline V gene. As DNA, the CDR3 is TGTGCCAGCAGCCCACTAGTTAGCGGGAGGGGCTACAATGAGCAGTTCTTC. Translation: CASSPLVSGRGYNEQFF.

The chain carries TRBV9 and TRBJ2-1; D might be TRBD2 (6 bases). Germline CDR1 reads SGDLS; CDR2 reads YYNGEE. CDR3 length: 11 amino acids. Between the trimmed V and J ends, which lost 4 bases and 12 bases, there was a span of 11 bases. The CDR3 sequence is CASSYTGVQFF. CDR3 sequence (DNA): TGTGCCAGCAGCTATACGGGGGTGCAGTTCTTC. The whole variable domain, filled in from reference TRBV9 and TRBJ2-1, reads DSGVTQTPKHLITATGQRVTLRCSPRSGDLSVYWYQQSLDQGLQFLIQYYNGEERAKGNILERFSAQQFPDLHSELNLSSLELGDSALYFCASSYTGVQFFGPGTRLTVL.

The chain's CDR3 is CASAPSGISTDTQYF. As DNA, the CDR3 is TGTGCCAGCGCCCCGAGCGGGATTAGCACAGATACGCAGTATTTT. The chain joins TRBV7-2 to TRBJ2-3; 7 bases map to TRBD2. Trimming took 8 bases from V and 0 from J; bases not matched to a gene: 8. The germline CDR1 and CDR2 sequences are SGHTA and FQGNSA. The CDR3 totals 15 residues.

The rearrangement joins TRBV27 to TRBJ2-7; TRBD1 aligns across 7 bases. With V trimmed by 4 bases and J by 2 bases, 5 bases remained unmatched. Germline CDR1 and CDR2: MNHEY and SMNVEV (reference sequence). The CDR3 runs to 14 residues. The CDR3: CASSYQGDTYEQYF. Here the CDR3 DNA reads TGTGCCAGCAGTTACCAGGGGGACACCTACGAGCAGTACTTC.

The V call is TRBV7-9, the J call TRBJ1-5; no definite D call. Trimming removed 0 bases from V and 0 bases from J, with 12 bases in between. The CDR3 totals 17 residues. CDR1 is SEHNR, CDR2 FQNEAQ, per germline (reference sequence). The CDR3 loop is CASSLAGGVDSNQPQHF. Here the CDR3 DNA reads TGTGCCAGCAGCTTAGCAGGCGGAGTAGATAGCAATCAGCCCCAGCATTTT.

This chain joins TRBV12-3 or TRBV12-4 and TRBJ1-1; the D is unclear. This CDR3 comprises 12 residues. Trimming shortened V by 8 bases and J by 10 bases, and 17 bases separated the two germline ends. For the CDR3, the DNA is TGTGCCAGCGGCCCAGTTCGTGGGCTAGCTTTCTTT. Its translation: CASGPVRGLAFF.

The rearrangement links TRBV11-3 to TRBJ1-1, with D possibly matching TRBD1 (5 bases). Trimming took 5 bases from V and 5 from J, leaving 12 bases between them. The CDR3 length is 13 residues. Germline V lookup: CDR1 SGHNT, CDR2 YENEEA. The CDR3 reads CASSPVRGTEAFF. For the CDR3, the DNA is TGTGCCAGCAGCCCGGTACGGGGGACTGAAGCTTTCTTT.

The chain uses TRBV10-3 and TRBJ2-5, with D unresolved. Trimming shortened V by 2 bases and J by 5 bases, and 6 bases separated the two germline ends. The CDR3 totals 12 residues. Germline V CDR1 and CDR2: ENHRY, SYGVKD. The CDR3 region is CAISELGETQYF. CDR3 in DNA: TGTGCCATCAGTGAGCTCGGGGAGACCCAGTACTTC.

Only a few counts were recorded for this clone. The rearrangement uses TRBV5-8 and TRBJ2-7; D gene uncertain. V was trimmed by 4 bases and J by 4 bases, leaving 6 bases between them. The CDR3 runs to 11 residues. Germline V CDR1 and CDR2: SGHTS, YDEGEE. Written as DNA, the CDR3 is TGTGCCAGCAGCCTCCCGTACGAGCAGTACTTC. Translating it yields CASSLPYEQYF. The complete variable domain, with remaining parts taken from reference TRBV5-8 and TRBJ2-7, reads EAGVTQSPTHLIKTRGQQATLRCSPISGHTSVYWYQQALGLGLQFLLWYDEGEERNRGNFPPRFSGRQFPNYSSELNVNALELEDSALYLCASSLPYEQYFGPGTRLTVT.

The rearrangement joins TRBV7-2 to TRBJ2-1, with TRBD2 identical over 10 bases. V lost 2 bases, J lost 0 bases, and 10 bases stayed unmatched. The germline V gene encodes CDR1 SGHTA and CDR2 FQGNSA. The CDR3 consists of 19 residues. CDR3 bases: TGTGCCAGCAGCTTAAATCCCACTAGCGGGGTAGCCTCCTACAATGAGCAGTTCTTC. It yields the protein CASSLNPTSGVASYNEQFF.

Only one count was recorded for this clone. V is TRBV3-1 (or the pseudogene TRBV3-2) and J is TRBJ2-1; TRBD1 might be the D (5 bases). The CDR3 consists of 14 residues. In germline, CDR1 is LGHDT, CDR2 YNNKEL (reference sequence). Trimming shortened V by 7 bases and J by 9 bases, and 19 bases separated the two germline ends. The CDR3 bases are TGTGCCAGCACCGATCAGGGAAGTAGAGCTGAGCAGTTCTTC. It is translated as CASTDQGSRAEQFF.

This chain connects TRBV19 to TRBJ2-7; D unresolved. The V end lost 5 bases, the J end lost 6 bases, and 17 bases lay between the germline ends. There are 14 residues in the CDR3. From germline, CDR1 is LNHDA and CDR2 SQIVND (reference sequence). The CDR3 sequence is CASSSYSNSPEQYF. In nucleotides, the CDR3 is TGTGCCAGTAGTTCCTATTCCAACAGCCCCGAGCAGTACTTC.

The chain carries TRBV28 and TRBJ1-2, with D maybe TRBD1 (5 bases). The germline CDR1 and CDR2 sequences are MDHEN and SYDVKM. The germline V and J ends were trimmed by 1 base and 7 bases, with 19 bases remaining between them. The CDR3 spans 16 residues. CDR3 protein: CASSLSLEGRSSGYTF. The DNA of the CDR3 is TGTGCCAGCAGTTTATCTCTGGAGGGACGGTCGAGTGGCTACACCTTC.

The gene calls are TRBV21-1 and TRBJ2-6; the listed D gene, TRBD2, was not tested against the DNA. TRBV21-1 is assigned pseudogene status. This CDR3 contains 22 residues. In DNA, the CDR3 is TGTGCCAGCAGCGCCACAAAGGGGACTAGCGGGAGGGTAAGCTCTGGGGCCAACGTCCTGACTTTC. This codes for CASSATKGTSGRVSSGANVLTF.

This rearrangement joins TRBV7-9 to TRBJ1-2; 9 bases align to TRBD1. Germline CDR1 and CDR2: SEHNR and FQNEAQ (reference sequence). CDR3 size: 15 residues. V dropped 3 bases and J dropped 7; count of bases not matched to a gene: 9. The CDR3 DNA reads as TGTGCCAGCAGCTTGCCGGGACAGGGAGCTTTTGGCTACACCTTC. This sequence encodes CASSLPGQGAFGYTF. Full variable domain (missing parts from reference TRBV7-9 and TRBJ1-2): DTGVSQNPRHKITKRGQNVTFRCDPISEHNRLYWYRQTLGQGPEFLTYFQNEAQLEKSRLLSDRFSAERPKGSFSTLEIQRTEQGDSAMYLCASSLPGQGAFGYTFGSGTRLTVV.

This rearrangement joins TRBV5-1 to TRBJ2-1; 13 bases map to TRBD2. The CDR3 extends over 17 amino acids. In germline, CDR1 is SGHRS, CDR2 YFSETQ. After removal of 0 bases from V and 0 bases from J, the junction contained 0 bases not matched to a gene. CDR3 nucleotides: TGCGCCAGCAGCTTGGGACTAGCGGGGGGCTCCTACAATGAGCAGTTCTTC. Its translation is CASSLGLAGGSYNEQFF.